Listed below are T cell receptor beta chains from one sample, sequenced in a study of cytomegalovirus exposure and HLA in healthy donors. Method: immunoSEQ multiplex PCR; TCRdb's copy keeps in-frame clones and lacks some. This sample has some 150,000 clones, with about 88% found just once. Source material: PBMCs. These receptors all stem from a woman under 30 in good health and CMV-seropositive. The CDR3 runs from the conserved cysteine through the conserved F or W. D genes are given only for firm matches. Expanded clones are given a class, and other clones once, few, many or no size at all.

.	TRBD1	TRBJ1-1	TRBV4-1	TGCGCCAGCAGCCAAGTGGGGACAGGGTTGAACACTGAAGCTTTCTTT	CASSQVGTGLNTEAFF
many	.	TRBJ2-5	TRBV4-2	TGTGCCAGCAGCGTCGGAGGGGGGGCACAAGAGACCCAGTACTTC	CASSVGGGAQETQYF
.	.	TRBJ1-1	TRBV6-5	TGTGCCAGCAGTCAGGGGATGGGAACTGAAGCTTTCTTT	CASSQGMGTEAFF
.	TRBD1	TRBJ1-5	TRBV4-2	TGTGCCAGCAGCCAAGATGACAGGGTCTCGCCCCAGCATTTT	CASSQDDRVSPQHF
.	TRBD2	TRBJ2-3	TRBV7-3	TGTGCCAGCAGCTTGCTCGGGGGGATCACAGATACGCAGTATTTT	CASSLLGGITDTQYF
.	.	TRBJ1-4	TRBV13	TGTGCCAGCAGCTTTTCTCGGGGGAGGTCAACTAATGAAAAACTGTTTTTT	CASSFSRGRSTNEKLFF
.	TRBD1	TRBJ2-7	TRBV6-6	TGTGCCAGCAGCGGACGACAGGGGTTGGTGGACGAGCAGTACTTC	CASSGRQGLVDEQYF
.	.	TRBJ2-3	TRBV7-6	TGTGCCAGCAGCTACTCCGCTGCAGGTACGCAGTATTTT	CASSYSAAGTQYF
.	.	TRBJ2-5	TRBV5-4	TGTGCCTGGGGAGGAGGGCAAGAGACCCAGTACTTC	CAWGGGQETQYF
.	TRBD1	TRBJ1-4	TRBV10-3	TGTGCCATCAGTGAGGGCAGGGGGACTGAAAAACTGTTTTTT	CAISEGRGTEKLFF
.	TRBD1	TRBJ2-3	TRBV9	TGTGCCAGCAGCTCTGGACAGGGGCTCACAGATACGCAGTATTTT	CASSSGQGLTDTQYF
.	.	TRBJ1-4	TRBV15	TGTGCCACCAGCAGAGATGACAGTAATGAAAAACTGTTTTTT	CATSRDDSNEKLFF
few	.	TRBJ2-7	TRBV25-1	TGTGCCAGCAGTGTCAACCCCGGGACACTTTACGAGCAGTACTTC	CASSVNPGTLYEQYF
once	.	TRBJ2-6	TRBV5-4	TGTGCCAGCAGCTTGGCGGTCTCTGGGGCCAACGTCCTGACTTTC	CASSLAVSGANVLTF
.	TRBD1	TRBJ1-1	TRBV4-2	TGTGCCAGCACCACAAGACAGGGGGACACTGAAGCTTTCTTT	CASTTRQGDTEAFF
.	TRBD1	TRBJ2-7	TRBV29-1	TGCAGCGCGAAAATCCGAAGGACAACAGGGGTGATCACCTACGAGCAGTACTTC	CSAKIRRTTGVITYEQYF
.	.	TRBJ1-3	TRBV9	TGTGCCAGCAGCACTCTCCTTGGAGGGCCTGGAAACACCATATATTTT	CASSTLLGGPGNTIYF
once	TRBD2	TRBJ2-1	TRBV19	TGTGCCAGTAGTAAATTTGCTAGCGGGCCTTACCCCTCCTACAATGAGCAGTTCTTC	CASSKFASGPYPSYNEQFF
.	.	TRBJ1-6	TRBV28	TGTGCCAGCAGTTCCCTAACAGGGATCAGGGGAAGCTCCTATAATTCACCCCTCCACTTT	CASSSLTGIRGSSYNSPLHF
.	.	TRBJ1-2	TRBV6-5	TGTGCCAGCAGTTACGCAAGGGGTGGCGGCTATGGCTACACCTTC	CASSYARGGGYGYTF
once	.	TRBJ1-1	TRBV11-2	TGTGCCAGCAGCTTGTCGGACACCACTGAAGCTTTCTTT	CASSLSDTTEAFF
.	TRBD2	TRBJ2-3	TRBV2	TGTGCCAGCAGTGAACCTACCGTCAGCGGGGGAGGAGATACGCAGTATTTT	CASSEPTVSGGGDTQYF
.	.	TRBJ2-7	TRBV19	TGTGCCAGTAGTCCATATATACAGGGAAATCACTACGAGCAGTACTTC	CASSPYIQGNHYEQYF
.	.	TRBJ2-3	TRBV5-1	TGCGCCAGCAGCTTGTCAGGCACAGATACGCAGTATTTT	CASSLSGTDTQYF
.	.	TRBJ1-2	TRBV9	TGTGCCAGCAGCGTAGCCCCCCAGGACTATGGCTACACCTTC	CASSVAPQDYGYTF
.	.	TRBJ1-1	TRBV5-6	TGTGCCAGCAGCTCAACCGACAGTAATAGGGAAGCTTTCTTT	CASSSTDSNREAFF
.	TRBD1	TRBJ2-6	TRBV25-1	TGTGCCAGCAGAAGGACAGGGGGCTTATCTGGGGCCAACGTCCTGACTTTC	CASRRTGGLSGANVLTF